The 25 T cell receptor beta chains below come from one sample, sequenced in a study of metastatic and nonmetastatic thyroid tumors. Each patient came to thyroid surgery without any prior treatment (of any kind). TCRdb re-called clones via MiXCR from the PCR reads. The table records several thousand clones, around 19% of them present only once. Specimen: adjacent normal tissue. The receptors stem from a female donor with papillary thyroid cancer or a benign thyroid nodule (not recorded which). Some clones in this sample may be carry-over from other donors' samples.

The V and J genes are TRBV4-1 and TRBJ2-7, with TRBD2 matching 7 bases. The CDR3 has 18 residues. The germline V gene encodes CDR1 MGHRA and CDR2 YSYEKL. V lost 0 bases to trimming and J lost 1 base; unmatched junction nucleotides: 12. CDR3 bases: TGCGCCAGCAGCCAAGATCGGGCTAGCGCGGGAGAATCCTACGAGCAGTACTTC. It specifies CASSQDRASAGESYEQYF.

V usage is TRBV20-1 and J usage is TRBJ2-7; 8 bases line up with TRBD2. Germline V gene sequence: CDR1 DFQATT, CDR2 SNEGSKA (reference sequence). The CDR3 runs 14 residues. J was trimmed by 3 bases and V by 3 bases; bases with no gene match: 7. The CDR3 DNA reads TGCAGTGCTAGTGGCGGGGGGCTAGACTACGAGCAGTACTTC. This sequence encodes CSASGGGLDYEQYF.

By its share, this clone is medium-sized. The V gene is TRBV28, the J gene TRBJ2-5; D uncertain. From germline, CDR1 is MDHEN and CDR2 SYDVKM. This CDR3 has 14 amino acids. Trimming removed 4 bases at V and 5 bases at J, with 14 bases between. CDR3 sequence: CASSYRNSRETQYF. The CDR3 region has the DNA TGTGCCAGCAGTTATAGGAACAGCAGGGAGACCCAGTACTTC. Looking up the rest from reference TRBV28 and TRBJ2-5 gives the full variable domain: DVKVTQSSRYLVKRTGEKVFLECVQDMDHENMFWYRQDPGLGLRLIYFSYDVKMKEKGDIPEGYSVSREKKERFSLILESASTNQTSMYLCASSYRNSRETQYFGPGTRLLVL.

With respect to this clone: Different DNA sequences within this sample yield the same CDR3. The V gene is TRBV12-3 or TRBV12-4, the J gene TRBJ2-3; 9 positions agree with TRBD2. The CDR3 extends over 14 amino acids. After removal of 6 bases from V and 5 bases from J, the junction contained 6 bases not matched to a gene. The CDR3 bases are TGTGCCAGCAGGGCGGGAGGGCCGGTAGATACGCAGTATTTT. As protein: CASRAGGPVDTQYF.

This clone is medium-sized. V gene TRBV19 combines with J gene TRBJ1-5; D is unresolved. CDR1 is LNHDA and CDR2 is SQIVND in the germline V gene (reference sequence). V was pared by 3 bases and J by 1 base, with 10 bases between. The CDR3 runs to 15 residues. The DNA for the CDR3 is TGTGCCAGTAGTATGTCGATACTGAGCAATCAGCCCCAGCATTTT. This gives the protein CASSMSILSNQPQHF.

This clone was observed a few times. J is TRBJ1-1 and V is TRBV11-2; weak D call: TRBD1 (6 bases). V was clipped by 1 base and J by 5 bases, with 20 bases between them. The CDR3 is 17 residues long. Germline V gives CDR1 SGHAT, CDR2 FQNNGV. CDR3 bases: TGTGCCAGCAGCTTAGTAAATTGGGGGGGGCGAAGGACTGAAGCTTTCTTT. Translated, it gives CASSLVNWGGRRTEAFF.

The rearrangement uses TRBV11-2 and TRBJ2-3, with 8 bases aligning to TRBD2. Germline-derived CDR1 and CDR2 are SGHAT and FQNNGV. Trimming took 2 bases from V and 6 from J; bases not matched to a gene: 7. There are 15 residues in the CDR3. This CDR3 reads CASSLRGGRPDTQYF. The CDR3 DNA reads TGTGCCAGCAGCTTACGGGGGGGCAGACCGGATACGCAGTATTTT.

This clone was seen at least ten times. The chain joins TRBV9 to TRBJ1-1; tentatively, D is TRBD1 (5 bases). V dropped 1 base and J dropped 6 bases, with 16 bases sitting between them. Germline V gives CDR1 SGDLS, CDR2 YYNGEE. The CDR3 is 15 amino acids. CDR3 sequence: CASSVWAGRNAEAFF. CDR3 DNA: TGTGCCAGCAGCGTATGGGCAGGGAGAAACGCTGAAGCTTTCTTT.

This clone has only a few counts. Since a much larger clone is just one base distant, this may be a read error. This chain uses TRBV7-2 with TRBJ2-1; TRBD2 matches 11 bases. CDR1 is SGHTA and CDR2 is FQGNSA in the germline V gene. This CDR3 has 19 amino acids. The ends lost 2 bases at V and 6 bases at J; junction bases unmatched: 15. This CDR3 reads CASSLLGPGLAGGGNEQFF. The CDR3 DNA sequence: TGTGCCAGCAGCTTATTAGGGCCCGGTCTAGCGGGGGGCGGCAATGAGCAGTTCTTC.

The V call is TRBV2, the J call TRBJ1-5; D gene unclear. The CDR3 runs 16 residues. V lost 2 bases to trimming and J lost 4 bases, with 15 bases between them. The germline gives CDR1 SNHLY, CDR2 FYNNEI. The CDR3 sequence is CASSELGPRENQPQHF. DNA of the CDR3: TGTGCCAGCAGTGAATTGGGTCCTAGGGAGAATCAGCCCCAGCATTTT.

This clone is labeled medium-sized. This chain uses TRBV20-1 with TRBJ2-5; 11 bases match TRBD2. J gave up 5 bases and V 5 bases, and 13 bases lay outside the gene matches. There are 16 residues in the CDR3. CDR1 is DFQATT and CDR2 is SNEGSKA in the germline V gene (reference sequence). The CDR3 coding sequence is TGCAGTGCTGTGACCCCGACTAGCGGGACGAAGGAGACCCAGTACTTC. The encoded protein is CSAVTPTSGTKETQYF.

This clone has at least ten counts. The chain couples TRBV28 to TRBJ2-7; D remains unclear. V lost 3 bases, J lost 6 bases, and 9 bases lay in between. The CDR3 spans 12 residues. The V gene's germline CDR1 is MDHEN and CDR2 SYDVKM. This CDR3 reads CASSFVRSEQYF. CDR3 DNA sequence: TGTGCCAGCAGTTTCGTAAGGAGCGAGCAGTACTTC.

This clone was found many times. The chain uses TRBV7-2 and TRBJ2-5; 8 bases align to TRBD2. Unmatched junction bases numbered 10, after V lost 5 bases and J lost 5 bases. The germline V gene encodes CDR1 SGHTA and CDR2 FQGNSA. The CDR3 sequence is 15 residues long. CDR3 in amino acids: CASSPLTSARETQYF. As DNA, the CDR3 is TGTGCCAGCAGCCCCCTGACTAGCGCGCGGGAGACCCAGTACTTC.

This clone has only a few counts. A much larger clone differs from this one at a single base, so this may be a read error. The chain uses TRBV6-2 or TRBV6-3 and TRBJ2-1, with TRBD2 as a possible D gene (6 bases). CDR1 is MNHEY, CDR2 SVGEGT, per germline. This CDR3 spans 15 amino acids. The V gene lost 2 bases and the J gene lost 5 bases, with 13 bases spanning the gap. The CDR3 sequence: CASSYASASHNEQFF. The CDR3 bases are TGTGCCAGCAGTTACGCTAGCGCTAGCCACAATGAGCAGTTCTTC.

This chain links TRBV20-1 with TRBJ2-7, with 12 bases matching TRBD2. Germline CDR1 reads DFQATT; CDR2 reads SNEGSKA (reference sequence). V shed 2 bases and J 3 bases; nucleotides not matched to a gene: 8. There are 16 residues in the CDR3. The CDR3 loop reads CSARPASGRVGYEQYF. As DNA, the CDR3 is TGCAGTGCTAGACCGGCTAGCGGGAGGGTAGGCTACGAGCAGTACTTC.

V usage is TRBV5-1 and J usage is TRBJ2-3; 11 bases agree with TRBD2. CDR1 and CDR2 (germline): SGHRS, YFSETQ. Trimming cost V 0 bases and J 2 bases; bases outside gene matches: 2. There are 16 residues in the CDR3. Written as DNA, the CDR3 is TGCGCCAGCAGCTTGGGACTAGCGGGGTCCACAGATACGCAGTATTTT. Protein sequence: CASSLGLAGSTDTQYF.

This clone was observed at least ten times. V usage is TRBV27 and J usage is TRBJ1-6; tentative D call: TRBD1 (5 bases). V gave up 7 bases and J gave up 6 bases, with 19 bases separating them. Germline values: CDR1 MNHEY, CDR2 SMNVEV (reference sequence). CDR3 size: 16 residues. For the CDR3, the DNA is TGTGCCAGCACCCTAAGATCGGGGCAGTCTAATTCACCCCTCCACTTT. It specifies CASTLRSGQSNSPLHF.

Within the sample, this clone is medium-sized. The chain couples TRBV30 to TRBJ1-6, with D uncertain. The CDR3 contains 12 residues. The germline V gene has CDR1 GTSNPN and CDR2 SVGIG (reference sequence). V lost 1 base to trimming and J lost 8 bases, with 6 bases between them. CDR3 nucleotides: TGTGCCTGGAGTGGGTGGGATTCACCCCTCCACTTT. Residues: CAWSGWDSPLHF.

To note about this clone: Its ends do not fully match the called genes, so a read error is possible. V is TRBV12-3 or TRBV12-4 and J is TRBJ2-2; tentative D call: TRBD2 (5 bases). The CDR3 loop spans 16 amino acids. In nucleotides, the CDR3 is TGTGCCAGCTACTGGAGAGAGGGCCATAGCACCGGGGAGCTGTTGTTT. Its protein product is CASYWREGHSTGELLF.

This clone was recorded at least ten times. The chain employs TRBV9 and TRBJ2-2; the D is unclear. Germline CDR1 reads SGDLS; CDR2 reads YYNGEE. V shed 7 bases and J shed 3 bases, with 10 bases lying between them. This CDR3 contains 13 residues. CDR3 sequence reads: CASDRSDTGELFF. CDR3 in DNA: TGTGCCAGCGACCGTTCGGACACCGGGGAGCTGTTTTTT.

This clone was recorded at least ten times. This sequence joins TRBV5-5 and TRBJ2-2; 7 nucleotides align to TRBD1. V was pared by 1 base and J by 3 bases, with 3 bases of the junction left unmatched. The CDR3 covers 15 residues. CDR1 is SGHKS, CDR2 YYEKEE, per germline (reference sequence). CDR3 sequence (DNA): TGTGCCAGCAGCTTGACCCAGGGGGACACCGGGGAGCTGTTTTTT. It yields the protein CASSLTQGDTGELFF.

As to this clone: At one of its ends the junction is not consistent with the germline gene, which may arise from a read error. The rearrangement links TRBV20-1 to TRBJ2-7, with 10 bases fitting TRBD2. Per germline, CDR1 DFQATT and CDR2 SNEGSKA (reference sequence). The CDR3 has 13 amino acids. The CDR3 reads CSASPSGRYEQYF. CDR3 bases: TGTAGTGCTAGCCCTAGCGGGAGATACGAGCAGTACTTC.

On this clone: In the same sample, other DNA sequences code for this CDR3. V usage is TRBV28 and J usage is TRBJ2-3, with D possibly TRBD1 on 6 matching bases. The CDR3 loop spans 15 amino acids. The germline CDR1 and CDR2 sequences are MDHEN and SYDVKM. V lost 5 bases and J lost 3, with 15 bases in between. In DNA form, the CDR3 reads TGTGCCAGCAGTCCACTGGGGGCTAGGACAGATACGCAGTATTTT. It encodes CASSPLGARTDTQYF.

This clone was counted ten times or more. With a much larger clone just one base away, this may be a read error. Within the sample, other DNA sequences also encode this same CDR3. The chain couples TRBV3-1 to TRBJ2-5, with D perhaps matching TRBD1 (5 bases). V was cut by 3 bases and J by 8 bases, with 10 bases left in between. Per the germline V gene, CDR1 is LGHDT and CDR2 is YNNKEL (reference sequence). The CDR3 is 12 residues long. CDR3 nucleotide sequence: TGTGCCAGCAGCCAGGGCAGGGAAACCCAGTACTTC. Its protein is CASSQGRETQYF.

The chain carries TRBV28 and TRBJ1-3, with 8 bases that match TRBD1. The CDR3 runs 16 residues. The V gene end was trimmed by 6 bases and the J gene end by 0 bases; junction bases not matched to a gene: 7. Germline values: CDR1 MDHEN, CDR2 SYDVKM. CDR3 sequence reads: CASSLRQGRSGNTIYF. CDR3 coding DNA: TGTGCCAGCAGCCTACGACAGGGGCGCTCTGGAAACACCATATATTTT.